This T cell receptor (beta chain) comes out of a study of shared clonotypes between healthy human individuals. About the research overall: The study enrolled a couple of women and a few men aged 18 to 49.

CDR1 and CDR2 from the germline V gene are SGHTA and FQGNSA. Trimming removed 5 bases from V and 0 bases from J; junction bases left unmatched: 4. CDR3 length equals 16 residues. Profiled with immunoSEQ multiplex PCR; TCRdb holds only in-frame clones, not every one. The data contain about 1.5 million clones, 95% to 99% of them singletons. The chain is built from TRBV7-2 and TRBJ2-6, with 7 bases matching TRBD1. The sequencing input was naive CD4+ T cells sorted from blood. This sample's subset: CD45RA+ positively selected. The clonotype originates from a young man in good health. Here the CDR3 DNA reads TGTGCCAGCAGCCGGGACAGTTACTCTGGGGCCAACGTCCTGACTTTC. Amino acids: CASSRDSYSGANVLTF.